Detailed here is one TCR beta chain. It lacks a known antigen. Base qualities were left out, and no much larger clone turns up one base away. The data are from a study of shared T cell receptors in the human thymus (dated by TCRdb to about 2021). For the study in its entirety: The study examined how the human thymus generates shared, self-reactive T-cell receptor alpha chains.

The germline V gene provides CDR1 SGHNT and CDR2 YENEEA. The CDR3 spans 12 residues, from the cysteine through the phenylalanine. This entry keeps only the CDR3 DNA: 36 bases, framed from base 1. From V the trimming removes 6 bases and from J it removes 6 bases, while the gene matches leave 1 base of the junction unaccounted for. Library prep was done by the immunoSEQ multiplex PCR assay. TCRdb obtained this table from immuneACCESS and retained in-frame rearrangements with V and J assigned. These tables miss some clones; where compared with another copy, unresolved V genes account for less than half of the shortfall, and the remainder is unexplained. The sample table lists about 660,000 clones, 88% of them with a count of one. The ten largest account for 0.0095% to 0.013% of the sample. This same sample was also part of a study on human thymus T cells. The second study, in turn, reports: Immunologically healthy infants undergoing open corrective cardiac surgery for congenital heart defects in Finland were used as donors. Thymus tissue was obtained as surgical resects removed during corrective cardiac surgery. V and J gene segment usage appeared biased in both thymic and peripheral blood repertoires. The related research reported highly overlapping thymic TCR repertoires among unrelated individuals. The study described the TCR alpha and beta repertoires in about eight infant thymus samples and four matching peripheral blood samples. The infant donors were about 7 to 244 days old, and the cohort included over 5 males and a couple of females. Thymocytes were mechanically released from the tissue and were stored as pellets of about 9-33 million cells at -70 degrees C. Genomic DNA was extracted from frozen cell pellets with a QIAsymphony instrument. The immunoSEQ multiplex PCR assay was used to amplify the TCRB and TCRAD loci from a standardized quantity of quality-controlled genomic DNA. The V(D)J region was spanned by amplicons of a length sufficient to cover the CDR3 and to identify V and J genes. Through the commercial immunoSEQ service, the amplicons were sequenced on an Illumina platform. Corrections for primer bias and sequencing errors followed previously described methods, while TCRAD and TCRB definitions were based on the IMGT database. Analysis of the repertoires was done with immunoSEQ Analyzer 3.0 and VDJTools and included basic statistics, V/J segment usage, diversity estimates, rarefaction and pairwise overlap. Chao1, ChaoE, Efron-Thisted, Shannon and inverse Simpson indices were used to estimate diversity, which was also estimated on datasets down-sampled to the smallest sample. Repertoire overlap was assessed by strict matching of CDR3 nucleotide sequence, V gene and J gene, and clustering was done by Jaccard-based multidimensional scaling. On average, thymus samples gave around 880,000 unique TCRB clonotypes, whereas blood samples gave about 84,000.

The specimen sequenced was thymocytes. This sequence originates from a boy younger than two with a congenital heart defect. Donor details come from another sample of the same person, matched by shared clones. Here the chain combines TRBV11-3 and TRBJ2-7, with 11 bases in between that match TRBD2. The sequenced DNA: TGTGCCAGCAGGCTAGCGGGAGGCGAGCAGTACTTC. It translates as CASRLAGGEQYF.